The 7 T cell receptor beta chains listed next were all sequenced from one sample in a study of T-cell reconstitution after alpha-beta-depleted transplantation in children. TCRbeta library preparation incorporated unique molecular identifiers. TCRdb passed the PCR reads through MiXCR, listing each CDR3 protein once. Here the sample spans hundreds of thousands of distinct CDR3 sequences, around 15% being singletons. Sequenced material: PBMCs, mostly from graft donor cells, taken 360 days after TCRalphabeta/CD19-depleted stem cell transplant. These receptors were collected from a boy in the first two years of life who had a stem cell transplant for Wiskott-Aldrich syndrome, so the T cells may come from the graft donor.

In its sample, this clonotype was seen a few times. The gene calls are TRBV4-2 and TRBJ1-6, with unresolved D. The CDR3 is 15 residues long. V was cut by 1 base and J by 2 bases, with 6 bases left in between. Germline CDR1 is LGHNA and CDR2 is YNFKEQ. The chain's CDR3 is CASSQVITYNSPLHF. CDR3 bases: TGTGCCAGCAGCCAAGTTATCACCTATAATTCACCCCTCCACTTT.

This clonotype was counted only a few times. V is TRBV13 and J is TRBJ2-4, with D tentatively TRBD1 (5 bases). V was trimmed by 5 bases and J by 0 bases, leaving 11 bases between them. There are 15 residues in the CDR3. Germline V gene data show CDR1 as PRHDT and CDR2 as FYEKMQ (reference sequence). CDR3 residues: CASSQRQLAKNIQYF. The CDR3 region has the DNA TGTGCCAGCAGCCAACGACAGCTAGCCAAAAACATTCAGTACTTC.

This chain links TRBV2 with TRBJ2-7; TRBD2 matches at 7 bases. The CDR3 sequence is 13 residues long. Germline V gives CDR1 SNHLY, CDR2 FYNNEI. Trimming cost V 7 bases and J 2 bases; bases outside gene matches: 5. This CDR3 reads CASTTGRTYEQYF. Written as DNA, the CDR3 is TGTGCCAGCACCACCGGGAGGACCTACGAGCAGTACTTC.

The chain recombines TRBV15 with TRBJ1-5; D call uncertain. V dropped 0 bases and J dropped 4 bases, with 10 bases sitting between them. Germline assignment: CDR1 LNHNV and CDR2 YYDKDF (reference sequence). This CDR3 has 15 residues. The CDR3 is CATSRDGLYNQPQHF. The CDR3 DNA follows: TGTGCCACCAGCAGAGACGGCCTTTATAATCAGCCCCAGCATTTT.

The V and J genes are TRBV12-3 or TRBV12-4 and TRBJ2-5; D not certain. This CDR3 region has 14 residues. Trimming shortened V by 1 base and J by 0 bases, and 6 bases separated the two germline ends. The CDR3 bases are TGTGCCAGCAGTTTAGGTATCAACCAAGAGACCCAGTACTTC. This codes for CASSLGINQETQYF.

There are a few counts of this clonotype. This chain connects TRBV20-1 to TRBJ2-3, with 12 bases lining up with TRBD2. This CDR3 spans 14 amino acids. Germline lookup yields CDR1 DFQATT and CDR2 SNEGSKA (reference sequence). Losses at the gene ends were 4 bases for V and 4 bases for J; bases not matched to a gene: 3. The CDR3 spells CSATLAGGSDTQYF. In DNA form, the CDR3 reads TGCAGTGCTACCCTAGCGGGAGGGTCAGATACGCAGTATTTT.

This clonotype was seen a handful of times. V gene TRBV6-1 combines with J gene TRBJ1-5; 7 positions match TRBD1. CDR3 size: 13 residues. J was trimmed by 4 bases and V by 9 bases; bases with no gene match: 6. CDR1 and CDR2 from the germline V gene are MNHNS and SASEGT. The CDR3: CASLGGPNQPQHF. The CDR3 DNA is TGTGCCAGTCTAGGGGGCCCGAATCAGCCCCAGCATTTT.